These T cell receptor beta chains were read from a single sample in a study of cytomegalovirus exposure and HLA in healthy donors. Some clones are missing from TCRdb's copy, which holds only in-frame ones; the method was immunoSEQ multiplex PCR. The top ten hold less than 1.6% of the sample, which has approximately 160,000 clones, roughly 80% seen once. The sample was PBMCs. The receptors shown here come from a girl aged 5 to 17 in good health and CMV-seropositive. Each CDR3 is given with its conserved first and last residue. The order of the fields is J gene, D gene, clone size, V gene, CDR3 DNA, CDR3 protein. D genes are given only for firm matches. The size field is filled for only some rows; it gives once, few, many or a size class.

TRBJ1-3 | NA | NA | TRBV7-6 | TGTGCCAGCAGCTTAGGGGCAGGCGCTGGAAACACCATATATTTT | CASSLGAGAGNTIYF
TRBJ2-1 | TRBD1 | NA | TRBV7-3 | TGTGCCAGCAGCTACACAGGGGACACCTACAATGAGCAGTTCTTC | CASSYTGDTYNEQFF
TRBJ2-6 | NA | NA | TRBV7-3 | TGTGCCAGCAGCCCAAACGGGGGTGCAGGGGCCAACGTCCTGACTTTC | CASSPNGGAGANVLTF
TRBJ2-7 | TRBD1 | few | TRBV7-8 | TGTGCCAGCAGCTTAAATCGGTTTTGGGGACAGGGGGCAGTCGGCGAGCAGTACTTC | CASSLNRFWGQGAVGEQYF
TRBJ1-5 | TRBD1 | few | TRBV19 | TGTGCCAGTAGTATAGGAAAGGACAGGGCTAGCAATCAGCCCCAGCATTTT | CASSIGKDRASNQPQHF
TRBJ1-1 | NA | NA | TRBV30 | TGTGCCTGGGCCCCCGGGGGGCTTCGAGCTTTCTTT | CAWAPGGLRAFF
TRBJ2-5 | TRBD2 | NA | TRBV28 | TGTGCCAGCAGTCAGCTACGGACTAGCAGAGAGACCCAGTACTTC | CASSQLRTSRETQYF
TRBJ1-1 | NA | few | TRBV9 | TGTGCCAGCAGCGTAGAGGGGAGGGACACTGAAGCTTTCTTT | CASSVEGRDTEAFF
TRBJ1-1 | TRBD1 | NA | TRBV4-1 | TGCACCAGCAGCCAAGGAAAAGGAAGGGACAGGGTCGTCATTGAAGCTTTCTTT | CTSSQGKGRDRVVIEAFF
TRBJ1-2 | NA | NA | TRBV5-1 | TGCGCCAGCAGCTTGGCCATCGGGGGGGTCCACACCTTC | CASSLAIGGVHTF
TRBJ1-2 | TRBD1 | NA | TRBV2 | TGTGCCAGCCTTGCAGGGGGCGGTGGCTACACCTTC | CASLAGGGGYTF
TRBJ2-1 | TRBD2 | NA | TRBV11-3 | TGTGCCAGCAGCTTTCGGGCGGGAGGGTTATCTGAGCAGTTCTTC | CASSFRAGGLSEQFF
TRBJ2-3 | NA | NA | TRBV25-1 | TGTGCCAGCAGTGAATATCCTGGAGTGCCGTATTTT | CASSEYPGVPYF
TRBJ1-5 | NA | NA | TRBV28 | TGTGCCAGCACTGACCCGGGAGAGGAACAGCCCCAGCATTTT | CASTDPGEEQPQHF
TRBJ2-3 | NA | NA | TRBV19 | TGTGCCAGTAGTGAGGACAACACAGATACGCAGTATTTT | CASSEDNTDTQYF
TRBJ2-7 | TRBD1 | NA | TRBV27 | TGTGCCAGCAGTACGGGGACAGGGACCTCCTACGAGCAGTACTTC | CASSTGTGTSYEQYF
TRBJ2-7 | NA | NA | TRBV5-4 | TGTGCCAGCAGCTTGCGCGATTCCTACGAGCAGTACTTC | CASSLRDSYEQYF
TRBJ2-1 | NA | NA | TRBV6-5 | TGTGCCAGCAGTTTCGGGGGGCAGGGTGAGCAGTTCTTC | CASSFGGQGEQFF
TRBJ2-1 | TRBD2 | NA | TRBV2 | TGTGCCAGCAGTGGGCTAGCGGGAGATGAGCAGTTCTTC | CASSGLAGDEQFF
TRBJ2-5 | TRBD1 | NA | TRBV7-2 | TGTGCCAGCAGTTCCGGGACAGGAGGAGAGACCCAGTACTTC | CASSSGTGGETQYF
TRBJ2-1 | NA | NA | TRBV13 | TGTGCCAGCAGCCCCGCTCGCCTAGCCTACAATGAGCAGTTCTTC | CASSPARLAYNEQFF
TRBJ1-1 | TRBD1 | NA | TRBV5-1 | TGCGCCAGCAGCTTGGGGGCGGCAGGGGGCTACACTGAAGCTTTCTTT | CASSLGAAGGYTEAFF
TRBJ2-7 | TRBD1 | NA | TRBV5-4 | TGTGCCAGCACAGGGACAGGGCGGAACGAGCAGTACTTC | CASTGTGRNEQYF
TRBJ2-7 | NA | NA | TRBV5-4 | TGTGCCAGCAGCTTGGGGTCAGGGGCGAGCTCCTACGAGCAGTACTTC | CASSLGSGASSYEQYF
TRBJ2-5 | NA | NA | TRBV28 | TGTGCCAGCAGAGACGGTGGGAGTTTAGGGACCCAGTACTTC | CASRDGGSLGTQYF
TRBJ1-4 | NA | NA | TRBV28 | TGTGCCAGCAGTGAACGGTCGGGAAATTATGAAAAACTGTTTTTT | CASSERSGNYEKLFF
TRBJ2-6 | NA | NA | TRBV19 | TGTGCCAGTAGTATAGGGCTGTACTCTGGGGCCAACGTCCTGACTTTC | CASSIGLYSGANVLTF
TRBJ2-7 | TRBD1 | NA | TRBV15 | TGTGCCACCAGCAGAGCCCCGGGACAGGGAGGCGAGCAGTACTTC | CATSRAPGQGGEQYF
TRBJ1-2 | TRBD1 | NA | TRBV18 | TGTGCCAGCTCGATTCGGACAGGGGGCAACTATGGCTACACCTTC | CASSIRTGGNYGYTF
TRBJ1-2 | NA | NA | TRBV2 | TGTGCCAGCAGGCCACAGGGAAGTCGGACATATGGCTACACCTTC | CASRPQGSRTYGYTF
TRBJ1-1 | TRBD1 | NA | TRBV2 | TGTGCCAGCATGACAGGGGGACTCACTGAAGCTTTCTTT | CASMTGGLTEAFF
TRBJ1-1 | NA | NA | TRBV29-1 | TGCAGCGCTGAGGCGGAGAACACTGAAGCTTTCTTT | CSAEAENTEAFF